This TCR beta chain came from a study of siplizumab effects on memory and regulatory T cells. Study-level results: Naive or memory phenotype assignment was not possible for roughly 75-97% of proliferating CD4+ or CD8+ clones. Siplizumab caused a significant drop in alloreactive sequences traceable to unstimulated CD4+ memory cells.

The sample holds one count of this clone. Its antigen is as yet unknown. The method was immunoSEQ multiplex PCR; TCRdb's version includes in-frame clones alone and lacks a portion of them. The profile shows about 56,000 clones, over 95% of them singletons. This CDR3 region has 16 residues. From germline, CDR1 is SQVTM and CDR2 ANQGSEA. V was shortened by 4 bases and J by 1 base, with 20 bases between the two germline ends. V gene TRBV29-1 combines with J gene TRBJ2-7; possible D gene TRBD2, 7 bases. The sequenced material came from naive CD8+ T cells sorted from blood. The receptor's source is a human donor in good health. The CDR3 sequence is CSVAGADSGLSYEQYF. The CDR3 DNA sequence: TGCAGCGTTGCAGGGGCGGATAGCGGGCTTTCCTACGAGCAGTACTTC.